The 22 T cell receptor beta chains presented below share a single source sample, sequenced in a study of post-analysis software for immune sequencing data. Findings and limits, study-wide: Comparison of patients with controls showed a handful of TRBV segments more frequent in patients, TRBV5-6, TRBV5-1 and TRBV20-1 among them.

The antigens for these receptors are not known. Unique molecular identifiers were present in the TCR beta cDNA libraries. TCRdb independently ran MiXCR on the PCR reads; one entry per CDR3 protein. The sample lists around 500,000 distinct CDR3 sequences, under 40% occurring once. The sequencing sample was made of blood. The receptor source for this set is a girl under 18 with multiple sclerosis.

The chain recombines TRBV6-5 with TRBJ2-4, with 10 bases aligning to TRBD1. The better agreement between TRBJ2-5 and the DNA end casts doubt on the J call. Germline CDR1 MNHEY, CDR2 SVGAGI. The CDR3 is 16 amino acids. CDR3 nucleotide sequence: TGTGCCAGCAGTATTACGACAGGGGGCTTCGGGGAGACCCAGTACTTC. Translation gives CASSITTGGFGETQYF.

The rearrangement joins TRBV5-6 to TRBJ2-7, with 7 positions matching TRBD1. Germline CDR1 and CDR2: SGHDT and YYEEEE. V lost 4 bases to trimming and J lost 3 bases; unmatched junction nucleotides: 4. The CDR3 consists of 13 residues. The CDR3 DNA reads TGTGCCAGCAGCGCCCAGGGGGTCTACGAGCAGTACTTC. It encodes CASSAQGVYEQYF.

This clonotype was seen many times. The chain is built from TRBV7-3 and TRBJ2-1, with 7 bases lining up with TRBD1. With 4 bases clipped from V and 0 bases from J, the junction kept 3 bases outside the gene matches. From germline, CDR1 is SGHTA and CDR2 FQGTGA. This CDR3 comprises 15 residues. As DNA, the CDR3 is TGTGCCAGCAGCTCGGACAGGAGCTCCTACAATGAGCAGTTCTTC. It specifies CASSSDRSSYNEQFF.

This clonotype was counted once. Since no conserved phenylalanine or tryptophan closes the CDR3, a read error is the likely cause. J is TRBJ2-7 and V is TRBV20-1; 7 bases line up with TRBD1. The DNA end favors TRBJ2-5, so the J call may be wrong. The germline gives CDR1 DFQATT, CDR2 SNEGSKA (reference sequence). This CDR3 spans 12 amino acids. This chain's CDR3 is CSAGGTAETQYL. Here the CDR3 DNA reads TGCAGTGCGGGTGGGACAGCGGAGACCCAGTACTTA.

This chain joins TRBV27 and TRBJ2-1; D might be TRBD2 (7 bases). CDR3 length equals 14 residues. Trimming cost V 3 bases and J 9 bases, with 15 bases left between them. Germline loops: CDR1 MNHEY, CDR2 SMNVEV (reference sequence). In DNA, the CDR3 is TGTGCCAGCAGTTTCTGGGGGGGCCAGTTTGAGCAGTTCTTC. Its protein is CASSFWGGQFEQFF.

At least ten counts were recorded for this clonotype. CDR3 in DNA: TGTGCCAGCAGTTACTCGAGGGTAACAGATACGCAGTATTTT. Translation: CASSYSRVTDTQYF. This chain joins TRBV6-6 and TRBJ2-3, with D perhaps matching TRBD2 (5 bases). Germline CDR1 MNHNY, CDR2 SVGAGI (reference sequence). This CDR3 contains 14 residues. The ends were cut back, 0 bases at V and 3 bases at J, with 7 bases in the middle.

This chain uses TRBV3-1 with TRBJ2-1; no clear D gene. Germline CDR1 is LGHDT and CDR2 is YNNKEL (reference sequence). This CDR3 contains 13 residues. Deletions cut 3 bases from V and 5 bases from J, with 8 bases between. The DNA for the CDR3 is TGTGCCAGCAGCCAGTTTCCGGACAATGAGCAGTTCTTC. Its translation: CASSQFPDNEQFF.

The chain couples TRBV3-1 to TRBJ1-1; possibly TRBD1 for D (5 bases). The CDR3 contains 13 residues. CDR1 LGHDT and CDR2 YNNKEL come from the germline V gene (reference sequence). V was pared by 8 bases and J by 0 bases, with 10 bases between. The CDR3 DNA follows: TGTGCCAGCGGGGCGACCATGAACACTGAAGCTTTCTTT. Translating it yields CASGATMNTEAFF. The whole variable domain, remainder taken from reference TRBV3-1 and TRBJ1-1, is DTAVSQTPKYLVTQMGNDKSIKCEQNLGHDTMYWYKQDSKKFLKIMFSYNNKELIINETVPNRFSPKSPDKAHLNLHINSLELGDSAVYFCASGATMNTEAFFGQGTRLTVV.

The J gene is TRBJ2-6, the V gene TRBV5-1; TRBD1 might be the D (6 bases). V lost 7 bases, J lost 2 bases, and 10 bases lay in between. Germline V CDR1 and CDR2: SGHRS, YFSETQ. The CDR3 has 14 residues. As DNA, the CDR3 is TGCGCCAGCGAGGGGGTGACTGGGGCCAACGTCCTGACTTTC. It yields the protein CASEGVTGANVLTF.

This clonotype was picked up one time. The J gene is TRBJ2-3, the V gene TRBV10-3; D is perhaps TRBD2 (6 bases). Between the trimmed V and J ends, which lost 5 bases and 10 bases, there was a span of 16 bases. Germline CDR1 reads ENHRY; CDR2 reads SYGVKD. This CDR3 region has 13 residues. The CDR3 loop reads CAISQLAVDAQYF. CDR3 sequence (DNA): TGTGCCATCAGTCAACTAGCTGTCGATGCGCAGTATTTT.

This clonotype has more than one count but fewer than ten. CDR3 sequence: CSVRDPDRNYGYTF. DNA for the CDR3: TGCAGCGTAAGAGACCCAGACAGGAACTATGGCTACACCTTC. The rearrangement links TRBV29-1 to TRBJ1-2, with D perhaps matching TRBD1 (6 bases). Germline V lookup: CDR1 SQVTM, CDR2 ANQGSEA. Trimming removed 6 bases at V and 2 bases at J, with 16 bases between. The CDR3 runs 14 residues.

The chain recombines TRBV29-1 with TRBJ2-2, with TRBD1 matching over 7 bases. Germline V CDR1 and CDR2: SQVTM, ANQGSEA. V was pared by 7 bases and J by 7 bases, with 9 bases of the junction left unmatched. CDR3 length equals 13 residues. In DNA form, the CDR3 reads TGCAGCGGTCGACAGGGCCGCTTCGGGGAGCTGTTTTTT. It codes for CSGRQGRFGELFF.

A remark on this clonotype: One end of the junction does not line up with germline, which may come from a read error. The genes are TRBV12-5 and TRBJ2-7, with D maybe TRBD2 (5 bases). This CDR3 spans 11 amino acids. Germline CDR1 is LGHNT and CDR2 is FRNRAP. This chain's CDR3 is CTSGLVGEQYF. The CDR3, as DNA: TGTACTAGTGGTTTGGTGGGCGAGCAGTACTTC. Based on the CDR3 plus reference TRBV12-5 and TRBJ2-7, the full variable domain is DARVTQTPRHKVTEMGQEVTMRCQPILGHNTVFWYRQTMMQGLELLAYFRNRAPLDDSGMPKDRFSAEMPDATLATLKIQPSEPRDSAVYFCTSGLVGEQYFGPGTRLTVT.

DNA of the CDR3: TGTGCCAGCTCACCCCTTCGACAGCCGGATGGCTACACCTTC. Amino acid sequence: CASSPLRQPDGYTF. The chain recombines TRBV18 with TRBJ1-2; D might be TRBD1 (5 bases). Germline CDR1 KGHSH, CDR2 LQKENI. The V end lost 3 bases, the J end lost 6 bases, and 14 bases lay between the germline ends. The CDR3 contains 14 residues. The full variable domain, completed using reference TRBV18 and TRBJ1-2, is NAGVMQNPRHLVRRRGQEARLRCSPMKGHSHVYWYRQLPEEGLKFMVYLQKENIIDESGMPKERFSAEFPKEGPSILRIQQVVRGDSAAYFCASSPLRQPDGYTFGSGTRLTVV.

In its sample, this clonotype was seen a few times. The chain has TRBV20-1 and TRBJ1-2, with a tentative D call TRBD1 (6 bases). V was clipped by 2 bases and J by 0 bases, with 7 bases between them. CDR3 size: 13 residues. The germline V gene encodes CDR1 DFQATT and CDR2 SNEGSKA (reference sequence). CDR3 coding DNA: TGCAGTGCTAGACAGGGGCCTAACTATGGCTACACCTTC. Its protein is CSARQGPNYGYTF.

This clonotype was seen only a few times. The V gene is TRBV6-2 or TRBV6-3, the J gene TRBJ2-1; 9 bases are shared with TRBD2. Trimming removed 7 bases from V and 0 bases from J; junction bases left unmatched: 7. Germline loops: CDR1 MNHEY, CDR2 SVGEGT. The CDR3 has 16 residues. The CDR3 sequence: CASTSRGGVSYNEQFF. The DNA for the CDR3 is TGTGCCAGCACCTCCCGCGGGGGGGTCTCCTACAATGAGCAGTTCTTC.

The V and J genes are TRBV20-1 and TRBJ2-2; D is uncertain. The CDR3 runs to 11 residues. Per germline, CDR1 DFQATT and CDR2 SNEGSKA (reference sequence). V shed 2 bases and J shed 6 bases, with 4 bases lying between them. CDR3 sequence (DNA): TGCAGTGCTAGAAGCCCCGGGGAGCTGTTTTTT. It is translated as CSARSPGELFF.

This clonotype occurred a few times. This chain uses TRBV7-3 with TRBJ2-3; tentatively, D is TRBD1 (6 bases). V dropped 1 base and J dropped 4 bases, with 12 bases sitting between them. CDR3 length: 15 amino acids. Germline lookup yields CDR1 SGHTA and CDR2 FQGTGA. The CDR3: CASSLRQGSPDTQYF. CDR3 in DNA: TGTGCCAGCAGCTTAAGGCAGGGGAGCCCAGATACGCAGTATTTT.

The chain is built from TRBV5-1 and TRBJ1-1, with 9 bases identical to TRBD1. This CDR3 region has 17 residues. V lost 4 bases and J lost 3; bases outside the gene matches: 13. In germline, CDR1 is SGHRS, CDR2 YFSETQ. CDR3 residues: CASSPITGGGGDTEAFF. DNA of the CDR3: TGCGCCAGCAGCCCAATAACAGGGGGCGGTGGGGACACTGAAGCTTTCTTT.

The J gene is TRBJ1-5, the V gene TRBV29-1; TRBD1 aligns across 9 bases. V was pared by 7 bases and J by 1 base, with 2 bases of the junction left unmatched. Germline CDR1 reads SQVTM; CDR2 reads ANQGSEA. CDR3 length: 13 residues. CDR3 residues: CSAGTGSNQPQHF. The CDR3 DNA follows: TGCAGCGCTGGGACAGGGAGCAATCAGCCCCAGCATTTT.

V is TRBV6-5 and J is TRBJ1-2; TRBD1 agrees at 8 bases. V gave up 4 bases and J gave up 6 bases; unmatched junction bases: 10. This CDR3 has 15 residues. The V gene's germline CDR1 is MNHEY and CDR2 SVGAGI. The DNA of the CDR3 is TGTGCCAGCAGTTCTACAGGGGGAATACGAGATGGCTACACCTTC. Protein product: CASSSTGGIRDGYTF.

This clonotype was detected many times. This chain connects TRBV12-3 or TRBV12-4 to TRBJ1-1; 7 nucleotides match TRBD1. V shed 5 bases and J 1 base; nucleotides not matched to a gene: 10. The CDR3 has 16 amino acids. The CDR3 reads CASSIDREEGNTEAFF. The CDR3, as DNA: TGTGCCAGCAGTATAGACAGGGAAGAAGGGAACACTGAAGCTTTCTTT.